This T cell receptor beta chain was found in a study of blood T cell repertoires in COVID-19. Study-wide context: Collection of acute and convalescent COVID-19 samples took place in the United States, Italy and Spain. The cDNA or gDNA used as material had been derived from T cells, B-cell-depleted T cells, or PBMCs.

Participants had their cohort set by participant-reported clinical history. Recovered status applied to Cohort 3 donors who had two consecutive negative PCRs. It also applied to those with clearance or with symptom resolution. CDR3 length: 14 amino acids. CDR1 is MNHEY, CDR2 SVGAGI, per germline. V lost 4 bases to trimming and J lost 2 bases, with 9 bases between them. Data came from immunoSEQ multiplex PCR; TCRdb stores just in-frame clones and leaves some out. The table shows 190,000 or so clones, with about 82% occurring only once. The origin of this receptor is a woman younger than 45 who had recovered from COVID-19. Sequencing input: PBMCs or T cells enriched from blood (not recorded which). The rearrangement uses TRBV6-5 and TRBJ1-5; D is possibly TRBD1 (5 bases). The CDR3 here is CASSSGRGNQPQHF. The CDR3 nucleotides are TGTGCCAGCAGTTCAGGGAGGGGCAATCAGCCCCAGCATTTT.